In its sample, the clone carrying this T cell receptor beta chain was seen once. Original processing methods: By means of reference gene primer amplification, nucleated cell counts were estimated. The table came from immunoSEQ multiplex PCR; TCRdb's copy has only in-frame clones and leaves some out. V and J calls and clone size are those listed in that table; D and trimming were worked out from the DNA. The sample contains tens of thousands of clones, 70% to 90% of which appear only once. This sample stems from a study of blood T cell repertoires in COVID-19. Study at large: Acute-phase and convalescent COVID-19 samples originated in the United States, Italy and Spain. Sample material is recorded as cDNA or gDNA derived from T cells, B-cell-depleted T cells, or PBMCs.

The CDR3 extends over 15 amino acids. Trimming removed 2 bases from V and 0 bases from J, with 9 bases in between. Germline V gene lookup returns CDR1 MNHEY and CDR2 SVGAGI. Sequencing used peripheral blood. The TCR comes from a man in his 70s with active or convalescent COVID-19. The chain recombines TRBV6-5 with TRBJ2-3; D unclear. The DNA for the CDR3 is TGTGCCAGCAGTTACGGGCAGCTAAGCACAGATACGCAGTATTTT. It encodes CASSYGQLSTDTQYF.